This is a list of T cell receptor beta chains from one sample in a study of T cell changes during pregnancy in multiple sclerosis. Some clones are missing from TCRdb's copy, which holds only in-frame ones; the method was immunoSEQ multiplex PCR. The table shows approximately 100,000 clones, with around nine tenths occurring only once. The sequenced sample was peripheral blood, obtained after pregnancy. The receptors were sampled from a female donor with multiple sclerosis, enrolled in a pregnancy study. CDR3s include the opening cysteine and the closing phenylalanine or tryptophan. Each record gives: clone size, J gene, D gene, V gene, CDR3 length, CDR3 DNA, CDR3 protein. A D gene is named only where the DNA matches it firmly. The size of a clone is reported for some rows only, either as once, few or many, or as a class for expanded clones.

few | TRBJ1-3 | - | TRBV21-1 | 22 | TGTGCCAGCAGCACCGCGCTCCCACGGCCCCTGGTCGGGACAGGGTTAGGAAACACCATATATTTT | CASSTALPRPLVGTGLGNTIYF
- | TRBJ2-2 | - | TRBV6-5 | 14 | TGTGCCAGCAGGCGACAGTTGAACACCGGGGAGCTGTTTTTT | CASRRQLNTGELFF
- | TRBJ2-1 | TRBD1 | TRBV5-1 | 15 | TGCGCCAGCAGCCTACCGGGACAGGGGAGGAGTGAGCAGTTCTTC | CASSLPGQGRSEQFF
- | TRBJ2-7 | - | TRBV14 | 15 | TGTGCCAGCAGCCATTCTTTGACAGGCCACTACGAGCAGTACTTC | CASSHSLTGHYEQYF
once | TRBJ2-1 | TRBD2 | TRBV29-1 | 16 | TGCAGCGTTGGGACTAGCGGGACCCCTTCCTACAATGAGCAGTTCTTC | CSVGTSGTPSYNEQFF
- | TRBJ2-2 | TRBD1 | TRBV19 | 15 | TGTGCCAGTAGTCGACAGGGGGCGGGTACCGGGGAGCTGTTTTTT | CASSRQGAGTGELFF
- | TRBJ2-3 | - | TRBV7-2 | 15 | TGTGCCAGCAGCTTAAGTGGGGGGGGCGGGGATACGCAGTATTTT | CASSLSGGGGDTQYF
- | TRBJ2-2 | - | TRBV9 | 16 | TGTGCCAGCAGCCCCCACGACGGGGGGAACACCGGGGAGCTGTTTTTT | CASSPHDGGNTGELFF
- | TRBJ2-7 | - | TRBV11-2 | 14 | TGTGCCAGCAGCTCTACAGGGCAGGCCTACGAGCAGTACTTC | CASSSTGQAYEQYF
once | TRBJ2-1 | TRBD2 | TRBV19 | 15 | TGTGCCAGTAGGAGGACTAGCGGGGGTTACAATGAGCAGTTCTTC | CASRRTSGGYNEQFF
- | TRBJ1-5 | TRBD1 | TRBV4-1 | 18 | TGCGCCAGCAGCCAAGATCGGACAGGGACCTATAGCAATCAGCCCCAGCATTTT | CASSQDRTGTYSNQPQHF
- | TRBJ2-7 | - | TRBV27 | 14 | TGTGCCAGCAGTTTCCAAGCGCTGTCCTACGAGCAGTACTTC | CASSFQALSYEQYF
- | TRBJ2-7 | - | TRBV2 | 14 | TGTGCCAGCAACCGGGCCAGCACGGGGTACGAGCAGTACTTC | CASNRASTGYEQYF
- | TRBJ1-6 | - | TRBV9 | 14 | TGTGCCAGCAGTCCGGGGGGGTTGGATTCACCCCTCCACTTT | CASSPGGLDSPLHF
- | TRBJ2-6 | - | TRBV7-9 | 14 | TGTGCCAGCAGCCGGATTAGAGGGCAGAACGTCCTGACTTTC | CASSRIRGQNVLTF
once | TRBJ2-1 | TRBD2 | TRBV15 | 17 | TGTGCCACCAGCAGTCGACTAGCGGGGGCCCTGGGTAATGAGCAGTTCTTC | CATSSRLAGALGNEQFF
- | TRBJ2-7 | - | TRBV10-3 | 12 | TGTGCCATCCGGGGGAGCTCCTACGAGCAGTACTTC | CAIRGSSYEQYF
- | TRBJ1-2 | - | TRBV10-3 | 15 | TGTGCCATCAGTGAGGATAAGGACTCGTACTATGGCTACACCTTC | CAISEDKDSYYGYTF
- | TRBJ1-2 | - | TRBV7-9 | 17 | TGTGCCAGCAGCTTAGATATCTTGGGCAGCCGGAACTATGGCTACACCTTC | CASSLDILGSRNYGYTF
- | TRBJ2-2 | TRBD2 | TRBV10-3 | 16 | TGTGCCATCAGTGAGAGACTAGCGGCTCACACCGGGGAGCTGTTTTTT | CAISERLAAHTGELFF
- | TRBJ2-6 | TRBD1 | TRBV19 | 16 | TGTGCCACCAAAGGACAGGGGGCGCAAGGGGCCAACGTCCTGACTTTC | CATKGQGAQGANVLTF
- | TRBJ1-1 | TRBD1 | TRBV2 | 12 | TGTGCCAGCAATAAGGACAGGACTGAAGCTTTCTTT | CASNKDRTEAFF
- | TRBJ1-4 | - | TRBV18 | 17 | TGTGCCAGCTCACCAGCCAATCAGGCAGTAACTAATGAAAAACTGTTTTTT | CASSPANQAVTNEKLFF
- | TRBJ1-2 | - | TRBV5-1 | 12 | TGCGCCAGCAGCTCAGGGCCGTCGGGCTACACCTTC | CASSSGPSGYTF
- | TRBJ1-1 | - | TRBV4-2 | 13 | TGTGCCAGCAGCCGACTCAGGGGTACTGAAGCTTTCTTT | CASSRLRGTEAFF
few | TRBJ2-7 | TRBD2 | TRBV6-6 | 15 | TGTGCCAGCAGGATAGCGGGAGCAGAAGGGAACGAGCAGTACTTC | CASRIAGAEGNEQYF
- | TRBJ2-5 | - | TRBV5-4 | 14 | TGTGCCAGCAGCCCCGCGGGGATCCAAGAGACCCAGTACTTC | CASSPAGIQETQYF
- | TRBJ1-2 | - | TRBV27 | 13 | TGTGCCAGCACCCCCTTCTACGGCTATGGCTACACCTTC | CASTPFYGYGYTF
- | TRBJ2-5 | - | TRBV5-4 | 14 | TGTGCCAGCAGCGTTCCACAGGGTTTAGAGACCCAGTACTTC | CASSVPQGLETQYF
- | TRBJ2-7 | TRBD2 | TRBV27 | 13 | TGTGCCAGCAACCTAGCGGGTTCCTACGAGCAGTACTTC | CASNLAGSYEQYF
- | TRBJ1-3 | - | TRBV9 | 15 | TGTGCCAGCAGCGTGGACAGTTACTCTGGAAACACCATATATTTT | CASSVDSYSGNTIYF
once | TRBJ1-1 | TRBD1 | TRBV7-9 | 13 | TGTGCCAGCAGCTATAGGGTAGGGGGCGAAGCTTTCTTT | CASSYRVGGEAFF
- | TRBJ1-4 | - | TRBV7-2 | 16 | TGTGCCAGCAGCCTACTCTTGACAGACCAAGGGGGAAAACTGTTTTTT | CASSLLLTDQGGKLFF
- | TRBJ2-7 | - | TRBV7-9 | 13 | TGTGCCAGCACCTCGGGGAGTTTTTACGAGCAGTACTTC | CASTSGSFYEQYF
- | TRBJ2-5 | TRBD2 | TRBV5-1 | 15 | TGCGCCAGCAGCTTGCGACTAGCGGGCGGGGAGACCCAGTACTTC | CASSLRLAGGETQYF
- | TRBJ2-3 | - | TRBV30 | 15 | TGTGCCTGGAGTGCTAAGATAGCGGTCACAGATACGCAGTATTTT | CAWSAKIAVTDTQYF
- | TRBJ2-7 | - | TRBV25-1 | 12 | TGTGCCAGCAGGGACGGGATCTACGAGCAGTACTTC | CASRDGIYEQYF
- | TRBJ1-2 | - | TRBV5-1 | 13 | TGCGCCAGCAGCTACGACAGGACCTATGGCTACACCTTC | CASSYDRTYGYTF
once | TRBJ2-6 | TRBD1 | TRBV19 | 18 | TGTGCCAGTAGCCGAACCCTAGGACAGGGAGAAGGGGCCAACGTCCTGACTTTC | CASSRTLGQGEGANVLTF
- | TRBJ1-1 | - | TRBV9 | 13 | TGTGCCAGCAGCGTAGTTAAGCTCACTGAAGCTTTCTTT | CASSVVKLTEAFF
- | TRBJ1-2 | - | TRBV7-2 | 15 | TGTGCCAGCAGCTTAGCCCCCGCAGGGTATGATGGCTACACCTTC | CASSLAPAGYDGYTF
- | TRBJ1-2 | - | TRBV6-5 | 13 | TGTGCCAGCAGCCAAGGGACAATGCATGGCTACACCTTC | CASSQGTMHGYTF
- | TRBJ2-6 | - | TRBV5-4 | 19 | TGTGCCAGCAGCTTGGGGGGGGCAGGGGGTATGGCTGGGGCCAACGTCCTGACTTTC | CASSLGGAGGMAGANVLTF
- | TRBJ1-2 | - | TRBV20-1 | 11 | TGCAGTGCGCCTAGGATCTATGGCTACACCTTC | CSAPRIYGYTF
- | TRBJ2-7 | - | TRBV13 | 14 | TGTGCCAGCAGCTTAACCGCTGGCTCATGGGAGCAGTACTTC | CASSLTAGSWEQYF
- | TRBJ1-5 | - | TRBV2 | 13 | TGTGCCAGCAGTGGAGATTCCTCCCAGCCCCAGCATTTT | CASSGDSSQPQHF
- | TRBJ1-1 | - | TRBV19 | 13 | TGTGCCAGTAGTTCCAGACAGGCGTCTGAAGCTTTCTTT | CASSSRQASEAFF
- | TRBJ2-3 | TRBD2 | TRBV7-9 | 16 | TGTGCCAGCAGCTTCGTAGCGGGGGCGGGCACAGATACGCAGTATTTT | CASSFVAGAGTDTQYF
- | TRBJ2-2 | TRBD1 | TRBV2 | 15 | TGTGCCAGCAGTGAAAGGACAGGGAAGACCGGGGAGCTGTTTTTT | CASSERTGKTGELFF
- | TRBJ1-1 | - | TRBV4-2 | 15 | TGTGCCAGCAGCCAAGGTAGGAAGGGAGGAACTGAAGCTTTCTTT | CASSQGRKGGTEAFF
- | TRBJ1-2 | TRBD1 | TRBV5-5 | 13 | TGTGCCAGCAGTTTCGGACAGGGCTATGGCTACACCTTC | CASSFGQGYGYTF
- | TRBJ1-1 | - | TRBV21-1 | 14 | TGTGCCAGCAGCAAAGATGACTCGTTCACTGAAGCTTTCTTT | CASSKDDSFTEAFF
- | TRBJ1-2 | TRBD1 | TRBV7-2 | 13 | TGTGCCAGCAGCTTTAACAGGGGAGGCGGCTACACCTTC | CASSFNRGGGYTF
- | TRBJ2-3 | - | TRBV5-1 | 15 | TGCGCCAGCAGCTTCGGGTCGACTAGCACAGATACGCAGTATTTT | CASSFGSTSTDTQYF
- | TRBJ2-7 | - | TRBV21-1 | 17 | TGTGCCAGCAGCAAAAGGGGGGAACAGGGGTCATCCTACGAGCAGTACTTC | CASSKRGEQGSSYEQYF
- | TRBJ1-1 | TRBD1 | TRBV5-1 | 15 | TGCGCCAGCAGCTATGTGACAGGGGGCAAAACTGAAGCTTTCTTT | CASSYVTGGKTEAFF